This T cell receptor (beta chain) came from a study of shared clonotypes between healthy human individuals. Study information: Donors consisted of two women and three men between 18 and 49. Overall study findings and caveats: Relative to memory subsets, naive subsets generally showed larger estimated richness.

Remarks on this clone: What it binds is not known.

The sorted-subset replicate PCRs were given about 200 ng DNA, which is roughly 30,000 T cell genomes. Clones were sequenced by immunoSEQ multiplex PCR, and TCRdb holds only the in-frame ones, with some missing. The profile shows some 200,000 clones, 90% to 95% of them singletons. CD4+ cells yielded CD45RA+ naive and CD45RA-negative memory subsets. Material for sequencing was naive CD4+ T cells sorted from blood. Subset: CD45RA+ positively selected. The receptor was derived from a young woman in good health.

The CDR3 loop is CASSQPLTGPEYYEQYF. CDR3 DNA sequence: TGTGCCAGCAGCCAACCTCTAACAGGGCCCGAATACTACGAGCAGTACTTC. The chain uses TRBV5-4 and TRBJ2-5, with D perhaps TRBD1 (6 bases). Matching the DNA end better, TRBJ2-7 makes the J call doubtful. This CDR3 is 17 amino acids long. The germline V gene encodes CDR1 SGHNT and CDR2 YYREEE (reference sequence).